The 9 T cell receptor beta chains reported below all come from one sample, sequenced in a study of T cells in localized non-small cell lung cancer. Profiling relied on immunoSEQ multiplex PCR, and the TCRdb table lists in-frame clones only, not all of them. The table lists 25,000 to 35,000 clones, about nine tenths of them singletons. The starting material was peripheral blood mononuclear cells, obtained before any cancer treatment. The source is a woman aged 35-70 years with stage III lung adenocarcinoma.

The gene calls are TRBV7-2 and TRBJ2-7; D is unresolved. V gave up 5 bases and J gave up 2 bases, with 10 bases separating them. The CDR3 sequence is 13 residues long. The germline V gene encodes CDR1 SGHTA and CDR2 FQGNSA. CDR3 residues: CASSTLRTYEQYF. CDR3 nucleotide sequence: TGTGCCAGCAGCACCCTTAGAACCTACGAGCAGTACTTC.

This clone was seen a single time. The rearrangement joins TRBV7-8 to TRBJ1-2; possible D gene TRBD1, 5 bases. The CDR3 runs 14 residues. Germline CDR1 is SGHVS and CDR2 is FQNEAQ. V lost 5 bases, J lost 3 bases, and 13 bases lay in between. The CDR3 DNA reads as TGTGCCAGCAGCCCAGGGCGGGGGGACTATGGCTACACCTTC. Amino acid sequence: CASSPGRGDYGYTF.

This chain joins TRBV2 and TRBJ2-1; D is perhaps TRBD1 (6 bases). V shed 7 bases and J shed 4 bases, with 14 bases lying between them. CDR1 is SNHLY, CDR2 FYNNEI, per germline. CDR3 length equals 14 residues. The CDR3 DNA sequence: TGTGCCAGCAACCAACAGGGCCTTTACAATGAGCAGTTCTTC. Translating gives CASNQQGLYNEQFF.

The chain links TRBV5-1 to TRBJ2-2; D is uncertain. Germline V gene lookup returns CDR1 SGHRS and CDR2 YFSETQ. This CDR3 is built from 15 residues. Deletions cut 4 bases from V and 0 bases from J, with 10 bases between. CDR3 coding DNA: TGCGCCAGCAGCATCTTACAGACGAACACCGGGGAGCTGTTTTTT. This codes for CASSILQTNTGELFF.

V is TRBV9 and J is TRBJ2-2; 8 nucleotides agree with TRBD1. The germline CDR1 and CDR2 sequences are SGDLS and YYNGEE. J was trimmed by 5 bases and V by 3 bases; bases with no gene match: 6. The CDR3 is made up of 15 amino acids. The CDR3 DNA follows: TGTGCCAGCAGCGCTCAGGGGGCGTATACCGGGGAGCTGTTTTTT. Translating gives CASSAQGAYTGELFF.

The V gene is TRBV27, the J gene TRBJ2-5; tentatively, D is TRBD2 (6 bases). The CDR3 runs 13 residues. Trimming removed 3 bases from V and 7 bases from J, with 12 bases in between. In germline, CDR1 is MNHEY, CDR2 SMNVEV (reference sequence). CDR3 loop: CASSFGGTGTQYF. In nucleotides, the CDR3 is TGTGCCAGCAGTTTTGGAGGGACGGGGACCCAGTACTTC.

The rearrangement uses TRBV29-1 and TRBJ1-3, with D unclear. V dropped 5 bases and J dropped 2 bases, with 13 bases sitting between them. CDR3 length: 14 residues. Germline values: CDR1 SQVTM, CDR2 ANQGSEA. The CDR3 DNA reads TGCAGCGTTCGGGAGGGCAGGACTGGAAACACCATATATTTT. It specifies CSVREGRTGNTIYF.

The chain couples TRBV5-1 to TRBJ2-5; D is undetermined. V lost 0 bases and J 5 bases, leaving 14 bases between the germline ends. Germline V gene lookup returns CDR1 SGHRS and CDR2 YFSETQ. CDR3 size: 15 residues. Here the CDR3 DNA reads TGCGCCAGCAGCTTGGCGAAGGGTAAAGTGGAGACCCAGTACTTC. Amino acids: CASSLAKGKVETQYF. Looking up the rest from reference TRBV5-1 and TRBJ2-5 gives the full variable domain: KAGVTQTPRYLIKTRGQQVTLSCSPISGHRSVSWYQQTPGQGLQFLFEYFSETQRNKGNFPGRFSGRQFSNSRSEMNVSTLELGDSALYLCASSLAKGKVETQYFGPGTRLLVL.

This clone was seen once. This sequence joins TRBV29-1 and TRBJ2-3; TRBD1 agrees at 9 bases. Germline V CDR1 and CDR2: SQVTM, ANQGSEA. The CDR3 has 15 amino acids. The J segment lost 4 bases and the V segment lost 0 bases, leaving 5 bases of the junction unmatched. DNA for the CDR3: TGCAGCGTTGAAGATACGGGACAGGGTCCAGATACGCAGTATTTT. The encoded protein is CSVEDTGQGPDTQYF.